This passage covers 32 T cell receptor beta chains from one sample sequenced in a study of human T cells and chemical hapten exposure. TCRdb re-called the RACE reads with MiXCR, one entry per CDR3 protein. The sample yields around 99,000 distinct CDR3 sequences, 9.5% to 15% seen once. Time point of the sample: patch test 1, 2 weeks after DPC sensitization. The treatment is: therapeutic diphenylcyclopropenone sensitization with weekly scalp DPC. Sequencing used whole blood, obtained in connection with sensitization to the hapten diphenylcyclopropenone (DPC). The source is a woman aged 40 to 50 with alopecia areata. Some clones in this sample may be carry-over from other donors' samples.

This clonotype was observed a single time. This chain joins TRBV9 and TRBJ2-7; D remains unclear. Germline CDR1 is SGDLS and CDR2 is YYNGEE. This CDR3 spans 14 amino acids. The V and J ends lost 3 bases and 4 bases respectively, with 14 bases between them. CDR3 sequence: CASSASPTAYEQYF. As DNA, the CDR3 is TGTGCCAGCAGCGCTTCTCCGACGGCGTACGAGCAGTACTTC.

This rearrangement joins TRBV7-9 to TRBJ2-5; D gene uncertain. The V gene's germline CDR1 is SEHNR and CDR2 FQNEAQ (reference sequence). CDR3 size: 13 residues. With 2 bases removed from V and 5 bases from J, the gap between germline ends came to 9 bases. The CDR3 nucleotides are TGTGCCAGCAGCTTAAGTAATACGGAGACCCAGTACTTC. Translated: CASSLSNTETQYF.

This clonotype was picked up a small number of times. This rearrangement joins TRBV7-9 to TRBJ2-3; 8 bases are a match to TRBD2. This CDR3 has 16 amino acids. From germline, CDR1 is SEHNR and CDR2 FQNEAQ (reference sequence). J gave up 0 bases and V 3 bases, and 5 bases lay outside the gene matches. The CDR3 region is CASSFISGTSTDTQYF. DNA for the CDR3: TGTGCCAGCAGCTTTATTAGCGGGACTAGCACAGATACGCAGTATTTT.

This clonotype has just a few counts. CDR3: CSVRGPKQNSGRSDTQYF. Written as DNA, the CDR3 is TGCAGCGTCCGGGGACCTAAGCAAAATAGCGGGAGATCAGATACGCAGTATTTT. This chain links TRBV29-1 with TRBJ2-3, with TRBD2 matching over 9 bases. With 6 bases clipped from V and 4 bases from J, the junction kept 20 bases outside the gene matches. CDR1 SQVTM and CDR2 ANQGSEA come from the germline V gene. This CDR3 has 18 amino acids.

This clonotype showed up just a few times. This chain's CDR3 is CSAGDMNTEAFF. The CDR3 bases are TGCAGCGCTGGAGACATGAACACTGAAGCTTTCTTT. This rearrangement joins TRBV29-1 to TRBJ1-1; no definite D call. With 7 bases removed from V and 0 bases from J, the gap between germline ends came to 9 bases. Per the germline V gene, CDR1 is SQVTM and CDR2 is ANQGSEA. The CDR3 runs to 12 residues.

The chain combines TRBV28 with TRBJ1-1; D possibly corresponds to TRBD1 (6 bases). Germline CDR1 reads MDHEN; CDR2 reads SYDVKM. Trimming left V 7 bases short and J 4 bases short, with 16 bases between. This CDR3 is built from 14 residues. CDR3 amino acids: CASIHSQGTTEAFF. As DNA, the CDR3 is TGTGCCAGCATCCATTCACAGGGTACCACTGAAGCTTTCTTT.

The J gene is TRBJ1-5, the V gene TRBV19, with D unclear. The germline gives CDR1 LNHDA, CDR2 SQIVND (reference sequence). The length of the CDR3 is 13 residues. The V and J ends lost 6 bases and 7 bases respectively, with 13 bases between them. CDR3 loop: CASSKGSTQPQHF. CDR3 sequence (DNA): TGTGCCAGTAGCAAGGGCAGTACCCAGCCCCAGCATTTT.

In this sample, this clonotype turned up many times. V is TRBV4-2 and J is TRBJ1-1, with no clear D. V lost 0 bases and J 1 base, leaving 9 bases between the germline ends. Germline lookup yields CDR1 LGHNA and CDR2 YNFKEQ. This CDR3 is built from 15 residues. Here the CDR3 DNA reads TGTGCCAGCAGCCAAGATGGCGCGGGGAACACTGAAGCTTTCTTT. Its translation: CASSQDGAGNTEAFF.

Here the CDR3 DNA reads TGTGCCAGCAGAGTCGGCAGTAACCCTTTTATTTACAATGAGCAGTTCTTC. This gives the protein CASRVGSNPFIYNEQFF. This chain joins TRBV7-9 and TRBJ2-1; D call uncertain. The CDR3 sequence is 17 residues long. V lost 6 bases to trimming and J lost 4 bases, with 22 bases between them. CDR1 and CDR2 from the germline V gene are SEHNR and FQNEAQ (reference sequence).

The genes are TRBV5-1 and TRBJ2-1; 7 bases map to TRBD2. CDR1 is SGHRS, CDR2 YFSETQ, per germline. After removal of 4 bases from V and 0 bases from J, the junction contained 4 bases not matched to a gene. The CDR3 consists of 15 residues. CDR3 sequence reads: CASSLGGNSYNEQFF. CDR3 bases: TGCGCCAGCAGCCTCGGGGGGAACTCCTACAATGAGCAGTTCTTC.

There are many counts of this clonotype. The gene calls are TRBV12-3 or TRBV12-4 and TRBJ1-2; possibly TRBD1 for D (6 bases). The CDR3 totals 13 residues. V was cut by 5 bases and J by 2 bases, with 9 bases left in between. CDR3 amino acids: CASSPDSNYGYTF. The CDR3 DNA is TGTGCCAGCAGTCCGGACAGCAACTATGGCTACACCTTC.

The chain recombines TRBV5-1 with TRBJ1-1, with 7 bases lining up with TRBD1. Germline trimming cut 3 bases from V and 4 bases from J; bases unmatched to any gene: 6. The CDR3 spans 14 residues. Germline loops: CDR1 SGHRS, CDR2 YFSETQ. The CDR3 region has the DNA TGCGCCAGCAGCTGGCAGGGGGTCGGCACTGAAGCTTTCTTT. Protein sequence: CASSWQGVGTEAFF.

This clonotype was found a few times. CDR3 region: CASWARGYYEQYF. Here the CDR3 DNA reads TGTGCCAGCTGGGCGCGGGGATACTACGAGCAGTACTTC. J is TRBJ2-7 and V is TRBV6-1, with D perhaps matching TRBD2 (6 bases). The CDR3 has 13 amino acids. Trimming cost V 8 bases and J 3 bases, with 14 bases left between them. Germline values: CDR1 MNHNS, CDR2 SASEGT.

This clonotype was observed a few times. This chain uses TRBV20-1 with TRBJ2-7; possibly TRBD1 for D (6 bases). The V end was cut by 6 bases, the J end by 4 bases, with 19 bases between. This CDR3 is built from 14 residues. CDR1 and CDR2 (germline): DFQATT, SNEGSKA (reference sequence). CDR3 DNA: TGCAGTGCCCCCAGCAGGGGCCAGGGGTACGAGCAGTACTTC. This sequence encodes CSAPSRGQGYEQYF.

This clonotype occurred a few times. The CDR3 region has the DNA TGTGCCAGCTCACCGACAGGGGGGGATCAGCCCCAGCATTTT. Amino acid sequence: CASSPTGGDQPQHF. The V gene is TRBV18, the J gene TRBJ1-5; 9 bases align to TRBD1. The CDR3 covers 14 residues. The ends lost 3 bases at V and 5 bases at J; junction bases unmatched: 2. CDR1 and CDR2 from the germline V gene are KGHSH and LQKENI.

This clonotype was found a few times. This chain uses TRBV5-5 with TRBJ2-7; no clear D gene. The CDR3 runs to 13 residues. Trimming removed 4 bases from V and 3 bases from J, with 11 bases in between. CDR1 is SGHKS and CDR2 is YYEKEE in the germline V gene (reference sequence). DNA for the CDR3: TGTGCCAGCAGCCCCGGTCCACACTACGAGCAGTACTTC. Its translation is CASSPGPHYEQYF.

The gene calls are TRBV4-3 and TRBJ1-3; D call uncertain. The CDR3 contains 17 residues. Germline V gene lookup returns CDR1 LGHNA and CDR2 YSLEER. Trimming took off 1 base at V and 0 bases at J, with 13 bases between the two ends. CDR3 in amino acids: CASSQVAQQSSGNTIYF. The CDR3 region has the DNA TGCGCCAGCAGCCAAGTGGCACAGCAGAGCTCTGGAAACACCATATATTTT.

The chain recombines TRBV7-9 with TRBJ2-3; no reliable D call. V lost 6 bases and J 2 bases, leaving 6 bases between the germline ends. From germline, CDR1 is SEHNR and CDR2 FQNEAQ (reference sequence). CDR3 length: 12 residues. The CDR3 nucleotides are TGTGCCAGCAGTCCGACCACAGATACGCAGTATTTT. Translated, it gives CASSPTTDTQYF.

Only one count was recorded for this clonotype. The chain is built from TRBV19 and TRBJ1-5; D is unresolved. The CDR3 totals 13 residues. Per germline, CDR1 LNHDA and CDR2 SQIVND (reference sequence). Trimming took off 9 bases at V and 0 bases at J, with 9 bases between the two ends. CDR3 amino acids: CASGTDSNQPQHF. CDR3 nucleotide sequence: TGTGCCAGCGGAACAGATAGCAATCAGCCCCAGCATTTT.

In this sample, this clonotype turned up many times. This chain links TRBV28 with TRBJ2-7; D perhaps matches TRBD1 (5 bases). Trimming removed 6 bases from V and 6 bases from J, with 12 bases in between. CDR1 MDHEN and CDR2 SYDVKM come from the germline V gene. This CDR3 is built from 12 residues. The CDR3 sequence: CASSQGYSEQYF. The DNA for the CDR3 is TGTGCCAGCAGCCAGGGATACTCCGAGCAGTACTTC.

This chain joins TRBV2 and TRBJ2-2; no firm D call. The CDR3 is 13 amino acids. Germline V gene lookup returns CDR1 SNHLY and CDR2 FYNNEI. V lost 0 bases and J lost 6, with 5 bases in between. CDR3 in DNA: TGTGCCAGCAGTGAAGCGGAAGCCGGGGAGCTGTTTTTT. This codes for CASSEAEAGELFF.

Comment on this clonotype: With a much larger clone just one base away, this may be a read error. The V gene is TRBV24-1, the J gene TRBJ2-7; D gene ambiguous. Germline V lookup: CDR1 KGHDR, CDR2 SFDVKD. Trimming pared 1 base from V and 3 bases from J, leaving 15 bases between. The CDR3 consists of 16 residues. DNA of the CDR3: TGTGCCACCAGTGATTTCCCCACGGTTAGCTACTACGAGCAGTACTTC. It specifies CATSDFPTVSYYEQYF.

The chain links TRBV29-1 to TRBJ1-1; D uncertain. The CDR3 covers 11 residues. Trimming took 7 bases from V and 8 from J, leaving 14 bases between them. Per germline, CDR1 SQVTM and CDR2 ANQGSEA. The CDR3 DNA follows: TGCAGCGCCCTGAATCGGATCGAAGCTTTCTTT. Residues: CSALNRIEAFF.

The V call is TRBV20-1, the J call TRBJ1-6; D unclear. The CDR3 has 13 residues. The V end was cut by 2 bases, the J end by 7 bases, with 9 bases between. From germline, CDR1 is DFQATT and CDR2 SNEGSKA (reference sequence). DNA of the CDR3: TGCAGTGCTAGAAGTACACCCAATTCACCCCTCCACTTT. It translates to CSARSTPNSPLHF.

The gene calls are TRBV7-2 and TRBJ2-6; D is unresolved. Trimming shortened V by 5 bases and J by 0 bases, and 14 bases separated the two germline ends. This CDR3 contains 17 residues. CDR1 and CDR2 (germline): SGHTA, FQGNSA. CDR3 residues: CASSTAPHYSGANVLTF. The CDR3 DNA reads as TGTGCCAGCAGCACGGCCCCCCATTACTCTGGGGCCAACGTCCTGACTTTC.

The V gene is TRBV9, the J gene TRBJ2-5, with D possibly being TRBD1 or TRBD2 (5 bases each). The length of the CDR3 is 14 residues. Trimming stripped 3 bases from V and 1 base from J, with 10 bases between. Germline-derived CDR1 and CDR2 are SGDLS and YYNGEE. In DNA, the CDR3 is TGTGCCAGCAGCGGGGCCGGGACCCAAGAGACCCAGTACTTC. Protein: CASSGAGTQETQYF.

This chain links TRBV25-1 with TRBJ1-1; TRBD1 is a possible D gene (5 bases). Trimming shortened V by 6 bases and J by 2 bases, and 10 bases separated the two germline ends. Germline loops: CDR1 MGHDK, CDR2 SYGVNS. The CDR3 is 13 residues long. CDR3 protein: CASRARENTEAFF. CDR3 nucleotides: TGTGCCAGCAGAGCCAGGGAAAACACTGAAGCTTTCTTT.

This clonotype was detected many times. The genes are TRBV4-3 and TRBJ2-1; perhaps TRBD2 as D (5 bases). The CDR3 extends over 16 amino acids. Looked up from germline, CDR1 is LGHNA and CDR2 is YSLEER. The ends were cut back, 0 bases at V and 7 bases at J, with 16 bases in the middle. CDR3 protein: CASSQERERGLNEQFF. In DNA, the CDR3 is TGCGCCAGCAGCCAAGAACGGGAAAGAGGGCTAAATGAGCAGTTCTTC.

This clonotype was found many times. The rearrangement links TRBV28 to TRBJ2-2, with D perhaps given as TRBD1 or TRBD2 (5 bases each). Per the germline V gene, CDR1 is MDHEN and CDR2 is SYDVKM. V dropped 6 bases and J dropped 6 bases, with 14 bases sitting between them. The CDR3 extends over 14 amino acids. CDR3 loop: CASSAGDAAGELFF. The CDR3 DNA follows: TGTGCCAGCAGCGCTGGGGACGCGGCCGGGGAGCTGTTTTTT.

The chain joins TRBV5-1 to TRBJ1-3, with D perhaps TRBD1 (6 bases). Germline assignment: CDR1 SGHRS and CDR2 YFSETQ. The CDR3 runs to 16 residues. Trimming pared 4 bases from V and 0 bases from J, leaving 14 bases between. CDR3 DNA: TGCGCCAGCAGCCTACAACCGACAGGCTCTGGAAACACCATATATTTT. It yields the protein CASSLQPTGSGNTIYF.

This clonotype was seen at least ten times. The chain recombines TRBV28 with TRBJ2-1; TRBD1 agrees at 7 bases. This CDR3 is built from 16 residues. Per the germline V gene, CDR1 is MDHEN and CDR2 is SYDVKM. Trimming cost V 4 bases and J 2 bases; bases outside gene matches: 8. CDR3 protein: CASSSQGTATYNEQFF. In DNA form, the CDR3 reads TGTGCCAGCAGTTCTCAAGGGACAGCAACCTACAATGAGCAGTTCTTC.

This clonotype has just a few counts. The chain recombines TRBV3-1 with TRBJ2-1; D unclear. Deletions cut 0 bases from V and 10 bases from J, with 7 bases between. The V gene's germline CDR1 is LGHDT and CDR2 YNNKEL (reference sequence). This CDR3 has 12 amino acids. DNA of the CDR3: TGTGCCAGCAGCCAAGATCAGAGCGAGCAGTTCTTC. This gives the protein CASSQDQSEQFF.